Sequencing of this TCR beta chain was carried out in a study of T cell changes during pregnancy in multiple sclerosis. TCRdb keeps only in-frame clones here, not all; method: immunoSEQ multiplex PCR. The data show 21,000 or so clones, around nine tenths seen once. The ends lost 1 base at V and 4 bases at J; junction bases unmatched: 2. CDR3 length: 15 residues. CDR1 is LGHNA and CDR2 is YNFKEQ in the germline V gene. This receptor was obtained from a female donor in good health, enrolled as a control in a pregnancy study. The source was CD8+ T cells from peripheral blood mononuclear cells, collected in the second trimester of pregnancy. V gene TRBV4-2 combines with J gene TRBJ1-3; TRBD1 agrees at 9 bases. CDR3 in DNA: TGTGCCAGCAGCCAAGGGACAGGGGAAGGAAACACCATATATTTT. Its protein is CASSQGTGEGNTIYF.